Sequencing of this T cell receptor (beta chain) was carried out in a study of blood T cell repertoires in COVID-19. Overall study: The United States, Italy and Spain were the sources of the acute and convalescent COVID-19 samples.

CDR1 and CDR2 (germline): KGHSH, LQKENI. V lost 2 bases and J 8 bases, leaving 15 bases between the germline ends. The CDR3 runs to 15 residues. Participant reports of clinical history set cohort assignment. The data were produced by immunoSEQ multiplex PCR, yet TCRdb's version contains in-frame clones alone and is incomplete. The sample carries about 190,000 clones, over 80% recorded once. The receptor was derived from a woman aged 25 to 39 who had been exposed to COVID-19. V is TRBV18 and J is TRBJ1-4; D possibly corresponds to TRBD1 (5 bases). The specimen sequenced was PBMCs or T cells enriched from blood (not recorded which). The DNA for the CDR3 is TGTGCCAGCTCACCAATCCAGGGTCTAAAGGAAAAACTGTTTTTT. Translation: CASSPIQGLKEKLFF.